This T cell receptor beta chain stems from a study of blood T cell repertoires in COVID-19. The wider study: Some COVID-19 samples were acute and others convalescent; all came from the United States, Italy and Spain. Sample material is recorded as cDNA or gDNA derived from T cells, B-cell-depleted T cells, or PBMCs.

The repertoire was sequenced with immunoSEQ multiplex PCR; TCRdb's copy has only in-frame clones and lacks some. The data hold approximately 100,000 clones, with around 87% observed a single time. Germline CDR1 reads SEHNR; CDR2 reads FQNEAQ (reference sequence). The CDR3 loop spans 16 amino acids. Trimming took 5 bases from V and 1 from J, leaving 14 bases between them. Material: peripheral blood. V gene TRBV7-9 combines with J gene TRBJ1-4; D possibly corresponds to TRBD1 (6 bases). The sequence derives from a woman younger than 45 with acute or convalescent COVID-19. The CDR3 sequence: CASSLDSHQTNEKLFF. The DNA for the CDR3 is TGTGCCAGCAGCCTGGACAGCCACCAAACTAATGAAAAACTGTTTTTT.